This T cell receptor beta chain emerged from a study of blood T cell repertoires in COVID-19. On the study more broadly: Nucleic acid was either cDNA or gDNA, and it came from T cells, B-cell-depleted T cells, or PBMCs.

Per the original methods: Reference gene primer amplification yielded estimated nucleated cell counts. Method: immunoSEQ multiplex PCR; TCRdb's copy keeps in-frame clones and lacks some. V and J calls plus clone size are reproduced from that table; the DNA served to infer D and trimming. In the table there are 350,000 to 550,000 clones, around 89% of which are singletons. All recovered Cohort 3 donors got two negative PCRs, got clearance, or saw symptom resolution. The ends were cut back, 1 base at V and 13 bases at J, with 17 bases in the middle. The CDR3 totals 15 residues. Germline assignment: CDR1 MGHRA and CDR2 YSYEKL.

The rearrangement uses TRBV4-1 and TRBJ1-6; a possible D gene is TRBD1 (6 bases). Sample: PBMCs or T cells enriched from blood (not recorded which). This sequence was found in a man younger than 45 who had recovered from COVID-19. The CDR3: CASSQAMQGTTPLHF. CDR3 sequence (DNA): TGCGCCAGCAGCCAAGCGATGCAGGGGACGACGCCCCTCCACTTT.